This is a list of T cell receptor beta chains from one sample in a study of low-dose radiotherapy and immunotherapy resistance in tumors. TCRdb recomputed calls from the reads with MiXCR, one row per CDR3 protein. Counted here are almost 45,000 distinct CDR3 sequences, around a quarter occurring once; the ten biggest clones make up roughly a tenth. Sequencing was performed on PBMCs, taken after low-dose radiotherapy plus immunotherapy. The receptors stem from a male donor with prostate cancer. Each CDR3 is given with its conserved first and last residue. Each record gives: J gene, V gene, D gene, clone size, CDR3 DNA, CDR3 protein. The D gene is left open where the match is weak. Not every row has a clone size; where given, it reads once, few, many or a size class.

J gene: TRBJ1-5
V gene: TRBV6-5
D gene: NA
clone size: many
CDR3 DNA: TGTGCCAGCGGGGGGTTGAGGCAGCATAGCAATCAGCCCCAGCATTTT
CDR3 protein: CASGGLRQHSNQPQHF

J gene: TRBJ2-7
V gene: TRBV20-1
D gene: NA
clone size: many
CDR3 DNA: TGCAGTGCTAGGGGCCCGGGGAGCTCCTACGAGCAGTACTTC
CDR3 protein: CSARGPGSSYEQYF

J gene: TRBJ1-1
V gene: TRBV7-9
D gene: NA
clone size: many
CDR3 DNA: TGTGCCAGCAGCTCCGGGGGCCCCACTGAAGCTTTCTTT
CDR3 protein: CASSSGGPTEAFF

J gene: TRBJ1-1
V gene: TRBV19
D gene: NA
clone size: many
CDR3 DNA: TGTGCCAGTTTCACTAGGGGGGTAACTGAAGCTTTCTTT
CDR3 protein: CASFTRGVTEAFF

J gene: TRBJ1-4
V gene: TRBV5-1
D gene: TRBD1
clone size: NA
CDR3 DNA: TGCGCCAGCAGCACAGCCCAGGGGGCGGGAGAAAAACTGTTTTTT
CDR3 protein: CASSTAQGAGEKLFF

J gene: TRBJ1-2
V gene: TRBV19
D gene: NA
clone size: NA
CDR3 DNA: TGTGCCAGTAGTATTTCCGAGGGATACTATGGCTACACCTTC
CDR3 protein: CASSISEGYYGYTF

J gene: TRBJ2-1
V gene: TRBV9
D gene: TRBD1
clone size: NA
CDR3 DNA: TGTGCCAGCAGCCCCCAGGACAGGGGGCTAGGTGAGCAGTTCTTC
CDR3 protein: CASSPQDRGLGEQFF

J gene: TRBJ2-7
V gene: TRBV9
D gene: TRBD2
clone size: NA
CDR3 DNA: TGTGCCAGCAGCCCCCGGACTAGCCGGATTGAGCAGTACTTC
CDR3 protein: CASSPRTSRIEQYF

J gene: TRBJ2-1
V gene: TRBV10-3
D gene: NA
clone size: many
CDR3 DNA: TGTGCCATCAGTGAGTCGCCGATCTCCTACAATGAGCAGTTCTTC
CDR3 protein: CAISESPISYNEQFF

J gene: TRBJ2-7
V gene: TRBV6-6
D gene: NA
clone size: NA
CDR3 DNA: TGTGCCAGCAGTTACGGCCAGTATTACGAGCAGTACTTC
CDR3 protein: CASSYGQYYEQYF

J gene: TRBJ2-1
V gene: TRBV20-1
D gene: NA
clone size: few
CDR3 DNA: TGCACCACCGGAGGGAAACCAAATGAGCAGTTCTTC
CDR3 protein: CTTGGKPNEQFF

J gene: TRBJ2-7
V gene: TRBV28
D gene: NA
clone size: NA
CDR3 DNA: TGTGCCAGCAGGGGGAGCGGATACTTTAGCTCCTACGAGCAGTACTTC
CDR3 protein: CASRGSGYFSSYEQYF

J gene: TRBJ2-2
V gene: TRBV6-1
D gene: NA
clone size: many
CDR3 DNA: TGTGCCAGCACTCCCTCGCGCTCGAACACCGGGGAGCTGTTTTTT
CDR3 protein: CASTPSRSNTGELFF

J gene: TRBJ2-7
V gene: TRBV2
D gene: TRBD1
clone size: many
CDR3 DNA: TGTGCCAGCAGGGGACAGGGGACTACCTACGAGCAGTACTTC
CDR3 protein: CASRGQGTTYEQYF

J gene: TRBJ1-5
V gene: TRBV9
D gene: NA
clone size: many
CDR3 DNA: TGTGCCAGCAGCCCCGGTAGCAATCAGCCCCAGCATTTT
CDR3 protein: CASSPGSNQPQHF

J gene: TRBJ2-6
V gene: TRBV6-2/TRBV6-3
D gene: NA
clone size: many
CDR3 DNA: TGTGCCAGCAGTTCAAGGATCACCGGGGCCAACGTCCTGACTTTC
CDR3 protein: CASSSRITGANVLTF

J gene: TRBJ2-7
V gene: TRBV27
D gene: NA
clone size: many
CDR3 DNA: TGTGCCAGCAGGCTCCTTAAAAGCTCCTACGAGCAGTACTTC
CDR3 protein: CASRLLKSSYEQYF

J gene: TRBJ2-5
V gene: TRBV11-2
D gene: NA
clone size: many
CDR3 DNA: TGTGCCAGCAGCTTACAAGAGACCCAGTACTTC
CDR3 protein: CASSLQETQYF

J gene: TRBJ1-2
V gene: TRBV20-1
D gene: NA
clone size: many
CDR3 DNA: TGCAGTGCTAGAGGGGTCCTAGGCTATGGCTACACCTTC
CDR3 protein: CSARGVLGYGYTF

J gene: TRBJ2-7
V gene: TRBV2
D gene: TRBD2
clone size: many
CDR3 DNA: TGTGCCAGCAGTGAAAAACTAGCGGGAGCCCCCGAGCAGTACTTC
CDR3 protein: CASSEKLAGAPEQYF

J gene: TRBJ2-7
V gene: TRBV19
D gene: TRBD1
clone size: many
CDR3 DNA: TGTGCCAGTAGTATCGCTTGGGGGACAGCCTACGAGCAGTACTTC
CDR3 protein: CASSIAWGTAYEQYF

J gene: TRBJ1-2
V gene: TRBV2
D gene: TRBD1
clone size: NA
CDR3 DNA: TGTGCCAGCAGTCGAGGACAGGAGAGGACAAAAAACTATGGCTACACCTTC
CDR3 protein: CASSRGQERTKNYGYTF

J gene: TRBJ1-1
V gene: TRBV12-3/TRBV12-4
D gene: TRBD1
clone size: many
CDR3 DNA: TGTGCCAGCAGTCCCACAACCTCCAAAGCGACAGGGAATCGCGACACTGAAGCTTTCTTT
CDR3 protein: CASSPTTSKATGNRDTEAFF

J gene: TRBJ1-2
V gene: TRBV6-2/TRBV6-3
D gene: NA
clone size: many
CDR3 DNA: TGTGCCACCTCCGAACAATCCTATGGCTACACCTTC
CDR3 protein: CATSEQSYGYTF

J gene: TRBJ2-1
V gene: TRBV4-1
D gene: NA
clone size: many
CDR3 DNA: TGCGCCAGCAGCCAAGATCAGGGGAACATCTACAATGAGCAGTTCTTC
CDR3 protein: CASSQDQGNIYNEQFF

J gene: TRBJ1-2
V gene: TRBV27
D gene: NA
clone size: NA
CDR3 DNA: TGTGCCAGCAGTTTATTGGGGCGCCAGAGTAACTATGGCTACACCTTC
CDR3 protein: CASSLLGRQSNYGYTF

J gene: TRBJ2-7
V gene: TRBV5-5
D gene: NA
clone size: many
CDR3 DNA: TGTGCCAGCAGCTTGGCCCGGGACACCAACTACGAGCAGTACTTC
CDR3 protein: CASSLARDTNYEQYF

J gene: TRBJ1-2
V gene: TRBV28
D gene: TRBD1
clone size: many
CDR3 DNA: TGTGCCAGCAGTTCTACCGGGACAGGCTTATTTAACTATGGCTACACCTTC
CDR3 protein: CASSSTGTGLFNYGYTF

J gene: TRBJ1-4
V gene: TRBV21-1
D gene: NA
clone size: many
CDR3 DNA: TGTGCCAGCAGCAGATACAGGGATCTCCGACGGGAAAAACTGTTTTTT
CDR3 protein: CASSRYRDLRREKLFF

J gene: TRBJ2-5
V gene: TRBV3-1
D gene: NA
clone size: NA
CDR3 DNA: TGTGCCAGCAGCCAAGAATCAGGGCGGAAAACTCAAGAGACCCAGTACTTC
CDR3 protein: CASSQESGRKTQETQYF

J gene: TRBJ1-2
V gene: TRBV28
D gene: TRBD1
clone size: few
CDR3 DNA: TGTGCCCTCAGGAAGCGGACAGGGTCCGGCTACACCTTC
CDR3 protein: CALRKRTGSGYTF

J gene: TRBJ2-7
V gene: TRBV30
D gene: NA
clone size: many
CDR3 DNA: TGTGCCCACGGCCGGGGAGGCGAGCAGTACTTC
CDR3 protein: CAHGRGGEQYF

J gene: TRBJ2-1
V gene: TRBV11-1
D gene: NA
clone size: NA
CDR3 DNA: TGTGCCAGCAGCGTCGGGGGTCAGACCGAGCAGTTCTTC
CDR3 protein: CASSVGGQTEQFF

J gene: TRBJ2-7
V gene: TRBV6-2/TRBV6-3
D gene: TRBD2
clone size: many
CDR3 DNA: TGTGCCAGTCGGCCTAGCGGTTCCTACGAGCAGTACTTC
CDR3 protein: CASRPSGSYEQYF

J gene: TRBJ2-3
V gene: TRBV12-3/TRBV12-4
D gene: NA
clone size: many
CDR3 DNA: TGTGCCAGCAGTCTCGTTATGGACTCCGCTAGCACAGATACGCAGTATTTT
CDR3 protein: CASSLVMDSASTDTQYF

J gene: TRBJ1-2
V gene: TRBV29-1
D gene: NA
clone size: many
CDR3 DNA: TGCAGCGGCCTGGGGGATGGTGGCTACACCTTC
CDR3 protein: CSGLGDGGYTF

J gene: TRBJ2-3
V gene: TRBV27
D gene: NA
clone size: many
CDR3 DNA: TGTGCCAGCATCCAAATCGGACCCAAGCTGGGCACAGATACGCAGTATTTT
CDR3 protein: CASIQIGPKLGTDTQYF

J gene: TRBJ2-7
V gene: TRBV27
D gene: NA
clone size: many
CDR3 DNA: TGTGCCAGCAGTTTATCCCGCCGAGGGAACTTC
CDR3 protein: CASSLSRRGNF

J gene: TRBJ1-1
V gene: TRBV6-2/TRBV6-3
D gene: TRBD1
clone size: many
CDR3 DNA: TGTGCCAGCAGTGAATATAGGACAGGGGATAACAAAGCTTTCTTT
CDR3 protein: CASSEYRTGDNKAFF

J gene: TRBJ1-2
V gene: TRBV5-1
D gene: NA
clone size: NA
CDR3 DNA: TGCGCCAGCAGCTTGGATCGGGGACGCTACACCTTC
CDR3 protein: CASSLDRGRYTF

J gene: TRBJ2-2
V gene: TRBV7-2
D gene: TRBD2
clone size: many
CDR3 DNA: TGTGCCAGCAGCTCCGGAGTAGCGGGGACGAACACCGGGGAGCTGTTTTTT
CDR3 protein: CASSSGVAGTNTGELFF

J gene: TRBJ1-2
V gene: TRBV29-1
D gene: NA
clone size: many
CDR3 DNA: TGCAGCGCCCAAAACGGGGGCGCTTGGGGCTATGGCTACACCTTC
CDR3 protein: CSAQNGGAWGYGYTF

J gene: TRBJ1-3
V gene: TRBV6-6
D gene: NA
clone size: many
CDR3 DNA: TGTGCCAGCAGTTACGACGGGGTAACCGGAAACACCATATATTTT
CDR3 protein: CASSYDGVTGNTIYF

J gene: TRBJ2-2
V gene: TRBV18
D gene: NA
clone size: NA
CDR3 DNA: TGTGCCAGCTCACCACGGCAGGGGAACACCGGGGAGCTGTTTTTT
CDR3 protein: CASSPRQGNTGELFF

J gene: TRBJ2-1
V gene: TRBV24-1
D gene: NA
clone size: NA
CDR3 DNA: TGTGCCACCGCGGCCAGGGGGGGAGAGCAGTTCTTC
CDR3 protein: CATAARGGEQFF

J gene: TRBJ2-2
V gene: TRBV30
D gene: TRBD2
clone size: NA
CDR3 DNA: TGTGCCGGACTAGCGGGAGTCACCGGGGAGCTGTTTTTT
CDR3 protein: CAGLAGVTGELFF

J gene: TRBJ2-2
V gene: TRBV12-3/TRBV12-4
D gene: NA
clone size: many
CDR3 DNA: TGTGCCAGCAGTCCACTCCCGGGGCAGTCGAACACCGGGGAGCTGTTTTTT
CDR3 protein: CASSPLPGQSNTGELFF

J gene: TRBJ2-7
V gene: TRBV7-9
D gene: TRBD1
clone size: once
CDR3 DNA: TGTGCCAGCAGCTTACCCTTCAGACAGGGTCTCTACGAGCAGTACTTC
CDR3 protein: CASSLPFRQGLYEQYF

J gene: TRBJ1-2
V gene: TRBV5-6
D gene: NA
clone size: many
CDR3 DNA: TGTGCCAGCAGCCTCGGACGGACTGGGGATGGCTACACCTTC
CDR3 protein: CASSLGRTGDGYTF

J gene: TRBJ2-5
V gene: TRBV12-3/TRBV12-4
D gene: NA
clone size: many
CDR3 DNA: TGTGCCAGCAGGCTGCCCGGGGGAGAGACCCAGTACTTC
CDR3 protein: CASRLPGGETQYF

J gene: TRBJ2-3
V gene: TRBV5-6
D gene: TRBD2
clone size: once
CDR3 DNA: TGTGCCAGCAGCCCGACTAGCGGGACCGCCGATACGCAGTATTTT
CDR3 protein: CASSPTSGTADTQYF

J gene: TRBJ2-1
V gene: TRBV18
D gene: TRBD2
clone size: many
CDR3 DNA: TGTGCCAGCTCACCTGTAGCGGGAGGTGAGCAGTTCTTC
CDR3 protein: CASSPVAGGEQFF

J gene: TRBJ2-5
V gene: TRBV20-1
D gene: NA
clone size: few
CDR3 DNA: TGCAGTGCTAGTGGAGGACTTGAGACCCAGTACTTC
CDR3 protein: CSASGGLETQYF

J gene: TRBJ2-2
V gene: TRBV6-5
D gene: NA
clone size: many
CDR3 DNA: TGTGCCAGCACCCAGAGGGATCGTGCCGGGGAGCTGTTTTTT
CDR3 protein: CASTQRDRAGELFF

J gene: TRBJ1-1
V gene: TRBV6-2/TRBV6-3
D gene: NA
clone size: NA
CDR3 DNA: TGTGCCAGCAGTTACTCAGAGGCTGAGGGGACTGAAGCTTTCTTT
CDR3 protein: CASSYSEAEGTEAFF

J gene: TRBJ1-6
V gene: TRBV19
D gene: NA
clone size: many
CDR3 DNA: TGTGCCAGTAGTATCCGCCCGGTTGGCTCCTATAATTCACCCCTCCACTTT
CDR3 protein: CASSIRPVGSYNSPLHF

J gene: TRBJ2-3
V gene: TRBV7-9
D gene: TRBD1
clone size: many
CDR3 DNA: TGTGCCAGCAGCTTATCCCTGACAGGGGGCGGGACAGATACGCAGTATTTT
CDR3 protein: CASSLSLTGGGTDTQYF

J gene: TRBJ1-2
V gene: TRBV11-2
D gene: NA
clone size: many
CDR3 DNA: TGTGCCAGCACCATCAACCAGGGACCCTATGGCTACACCTTC
CDR3 protein: CASTINQGPYGYTF

J gene: TRBJ1-1
V gene: TRBV7-6
D gene: NA
clone size: many
CDR3 DNA: TGTGCCAGCAGCTTAACGGAGAACACTGAAGCTTTCTTT
CDR3 protein: CASSLTENTEAFF

J gene: TRBJ2-7
V gene: TRBV2
D gene: NA
clone size: many
CDR3 DNA: TGTGCCAGCAGCCTCAGGGGTCTGGGGGAGCAGTACTTC
CDR3 protein: CASSLRGLGEQYF